What follows are 12 T cell receptor beta chains derived from one specimen sequenced in a study of blood T cell repertoires in COVID-19 (TCRdb year 2020). Libraries were built with the immunoSEQ multiplex PCR assay. Not all clones reach the TCRdb copy of this immuneACCESS table, which keeps in-frame sequences only. Checked studies attribute under half of the gap to unresolved V genes and leave the rest unexplained. The sample table contains 150,000 or so clones; only one count was recorded for roughly 84% of them. The ten largest clonotypes hold about 12% of the sample. The sequencing sample was made of peripheral blood. Every receptor here comes from a woman aged 55-69 years with COVID-19, enrolled during active disease.

The gene calls are TRBV18 and TRBJ2-6; D remains ambiguous. Germline V CDR1 and CDR2: KGHSH, LQKENI. The CDR3 covers 16 residues. Deletions cut 3 bases from V and 4 bases from J, with 13 bases between. The CDR3 DNA reads TGTGCCAGCTCACCGTTTCGGCAGACAGGGGCCAACGTCCTGACTTTC. This gives the protein CASSPFRQTGANVLTF. The full variable domain, rest sourced from reference TRBV18 and TRBJ2-6, is NAGVMQNPRHLVRRRGQEARLRCSPMKGHSHVYWYRQLPEEGLKFMVYLQKENIIDESGMPKERFSAEFPKEGPSILRIQQVVRGDSAAYFCASSPFRQTGANVLTFGAGSRLTVL.

This chain joins TRBV6-5 and TRBJ1-5; 7 nucleotides agree with TRBD1. There are 13 residues in the CDR3. The germline V gene encodes CDR1 MNHEY and CDR2 SVGAGI. The V and J ends lost 0 bases and 7 bases, in that order; junction bases with no gene match: 0. CDR3 sequence reads: CASSYSTGQPQHF. In DNA form, the CDR3 reads TGTGCCAGCAGTTACTCGACAGGGCAGCCCCAGCATTTT.

The chain employs TRBV6-5 and TRBJ2-5, with 12 bases matching TRBD2. In germline, CDR1 is MNHEY, CDR2 SVGAGI. CDR3 length: 15 residues. The V and J ends lost 7 bases and 3 bases, in that order; junction bases with no gene match: 6. The CDR3 sequence is CASTRLAGDKETQYF. The CDR3, as DNA: TGTGCCAGCACCAGACTAGCGGGGGATAAAGAGACCCAGTACTTC.

The gene calls are TRBV11-2 and TRBJ1-4; possibly TRBD1 for D (5 bases). Germline loops: CDR1 SGHAT, CDR2 FQNNGV. Trimming removed 5 bases from V and 2 bases from J, with 12 bases in between. This CDR3 has 15 amino acids. CDR3 DNA: TGTGCCAGCAGCGCAGTAGGGGCGACTAATGAAAAACTGTTTTTT. This sequence encodes CASSAVGATNEKLFF.

The chain is built from TRBV7-2 and TRBJ2-2, with D unclear. This CDR3 region has 15 residues. The germline V and J ends were trimmed by 2 bases and 2 bases, with 9 bases remaining between them. The germline gives CDR1 SGHTA, CDR2 FQGNSA. CDR3 coding DNA: TGTGCCAGCAGCTTATTCGGTCGAAACACCGGGGAGCTGTTTTTT. Translated: CASSLFGRNTGELFF.

This clone was counted between two and nine times. The rearrangement joins TRBV6-5 to TRBJ2-1; D perhaps matches TRBD1 (5 bases). CDR1 is MNHEY and CDR2 is SVGAGI in the germline V gene. CDR3 length: 13 residues. The V and J ends lost 7 bases and 7 bases respectively, with 14 bases between them. CDR3 protein: CASIGTGPNEQFF. CDR3 coding DNA: TGTGCCAGCATCGGAACAGGCCCTAATGAGCAGTTCTTC.

This clone came up a few times. Other nucleotide sequences in the sample specify the same CDR3. The rearrangement links TRBV6-5 to TRBJ1-1; D might be TRBD1 (5 bases). Trimming removed 6 bases from V and 0 bases from J, with 8 bases in between. The CDR3 is 13 residues long. CDR1 and CDR2 (germline): MNHEY, SVGAGI. The CDR3: CASRRGLNTEAFF. The CDR3 bases are TGTGCCAGCAGGCGGGGCCTGAACACTGAAGCTTTCTTT.

This clone was counted a few times. The genes are TRBV6-5 and TRBJ1-6; 7 positions agree with TRBD1. The CDR3 totals 13 residues. The ends lost 7 bases at V and 7 bases at J; junction bases unmatched: 4. The germline CDR1 and CDR2 sequences are MNHEY and SVGAGI. The CDR3 coding sequence is TGTGCCAGCACCGGGACAGCCAATTCACCCCTCCACTTT. Its translation: CASTGTANSPLHF.

The chain employs TRBV5-1 and TRBJ1-4, with TRBD1 identical over 8 bases. The CDR3 contains 15 residues. The V and J ends lost 3 bases and 5 bases, in that order; junction bases with no gene match: 6. Germline CDR1 and CDR2: SGHRS and YFSETQ. CDR3 sequence (DNA): TGCGCCAGCAGCTCGCAGGGGGCGGGAAATGAAAAACTGTTTTTT. Translation: CASSSQGAGNEKLFF.

The chain uses TRBV6-5 and TRBJ1-6, with TRBD1 identical over 8 bases. Per the germline V gene, CDR1 is MNHEY and CDR2 is SVGAGI. V gave up 5 bases and J gave up 11 bases; unmatched junction bases: 8. CDR3 size: 14 residues. This CDR3 reads CASSPLQGGPPLHF. The CDR3 coding sequence is TGTGCCAGCAGTCCTCTACAGGGGGGGCCACCCCTCCACTTT.

This chain connects TRBV19 to TRBJ1-2; TRBD1 aligns across 9 bases. Germline V gene data show CDR1 as LNHDA and CDR2 as SQIVND (reference sequence). The CDR3 consists of 15 residues. V lost 7 bases and J lost 6; bases outside the gene matches: 12. The DNA of the CDR3 is TGTGCCAGTACCTCCCCGGGACAGGGAAGAAATGGCTACACCTTC. Protein sequence: CASTSPGQGRNGYTF.

The chain combines TRBV27 with TRBJ2-2; a possible D gene is TRBD2 (5 bases). V lost 2 bases to trimming and J lost 7 bases, with 8 bases between them. There are 13 residues in the CDR3. The germline V gene encodes CDR1 MNHEY and CDR2 SMNVEV (reference sequence). Here the CDR3 DNA reads TGTGCCAGCAGTTTAGAGGGAGTCGGGGAGCTGTTTTTT. Translating it yields CASSLEGVGELFF.